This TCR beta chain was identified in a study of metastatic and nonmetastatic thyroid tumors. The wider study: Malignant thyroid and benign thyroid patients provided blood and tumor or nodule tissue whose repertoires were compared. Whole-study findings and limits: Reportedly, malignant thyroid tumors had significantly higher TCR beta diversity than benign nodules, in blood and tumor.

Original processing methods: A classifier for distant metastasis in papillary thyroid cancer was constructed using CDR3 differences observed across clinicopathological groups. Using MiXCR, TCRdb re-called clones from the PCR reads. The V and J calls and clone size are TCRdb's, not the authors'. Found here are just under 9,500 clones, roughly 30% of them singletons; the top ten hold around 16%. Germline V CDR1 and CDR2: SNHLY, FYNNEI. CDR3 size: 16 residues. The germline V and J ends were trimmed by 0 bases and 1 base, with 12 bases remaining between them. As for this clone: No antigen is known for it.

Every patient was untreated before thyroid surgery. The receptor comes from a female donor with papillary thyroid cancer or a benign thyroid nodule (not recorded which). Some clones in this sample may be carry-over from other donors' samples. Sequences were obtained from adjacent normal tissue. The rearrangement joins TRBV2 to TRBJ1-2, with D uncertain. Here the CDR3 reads CASSEAEKKHNYGYTF. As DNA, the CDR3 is TGTGCCAGCAGTGAAGCGGAGAAAAAACATAACTATGGCTACACCTTC.